Each of the 21 T cell receptor beta chains below was sequenced from the same sample in a study of cytomegalovirus exposure and HLA in healthy donors. Primers: 60 Vbeta forward and 13 Jbeta reverse. Libraries were prepared by immunoSEQ multiplex PCR; TCRdb keeps only in-frame clonotypes and omits some of them. The sample holds 95,000 to 120,000 clones, about 61% seen once. Sequencing was carried out using PBMCs. The receptors were sampled from a man aged 18 to 29 in good health and CMV-seropositive.

This clone showed up just once. V usage is TRBV5-1 and J usage is TRBJ1-5; D might be TRBD1 (5 bases). The length of the CDR3 is 15 residues. Trimming left V 0 bases short and J 9 bases short, with 16 bases between. Germline V gene data show CDR1 as SGHRS and CDR2 as YFSETQ. The chain's CDR3 is CASSLDGGGGGPQHF. CDR3 DNA sequence: TGCGCCAGCAGCTTGGATGGGGGTGGGGGAGGGCCCCAGCATTTT.

The chain couples TRBV5-1 to TRBJ1-2; no definite D call. This CDR3 region has 15 residues. V was cut by 4 bases and J by 4 bases, with 17 bases left in between. Germline lookup yields CDR1 SGHRS and CDR2 YFSETQ. Here the CDR3 DNA reads TGCGCCAGCAGCCCGGCTCGGATTTCTAGCTATGGCTACACCTTC. Protein product: CASSPARISSYGYTF.

The chain combines TRBV7-8 with TRBJ2-5; D is possibly TRBD1 (5 bases). In germline, CDR1 is SGHVS, CDR2 FQNEAQ. This CDR3 is 14 amino acids long. Trimming took off 3 bases at V and 1 base at J, with 9 bases between the two ends. The CDR3 protein is CASSFRQPQETQYF. The CDR3 region has the DNA TGTGCCAGCAGCTTTAGACAGCCCCAAGAGACCCAGTACTTC.

The rearrangement joins TRBV10-3 to TRBJ1-5; TRBD1 might be the D (6 bases). Trimming removed 5 bases at V and 1 base at J, with 9 bases between. The CDR3 sequence is 14 residues long. Germline lookup yields CDR1 ENHRY and CDR2 SYGVKD. The CDR3 spells CAISTGYSNQPQHF. Written as DNA, the CDR3 is TGTGCCATCAGTACAGGGTACAGCAATCAGCCCCAGCATTTT.

This clone was detected once. The rearrangement uses TRBV5-1 and TRBJ2-7, with D hard to call. Germline V gives CDR1 SGHRS, CDR2 YFSETQ. This CDR3 region has 12 residues. Trimming pared 1 base from V and 7 bases from J, leaving 9 bases between. The CDR3, as DNA: TGCGCCAGCAGCTTGAGTGACGGGGAGCAGTACTTC. Encoded protein: CASSLSDGEQYF.

The rearrangement links TRBV6-5 to TRBJ2-7; D gene unclear. The CDR3 length is 11 residues. Germline V gene lookup returns CDR1 MNHEY and CDR2 SVGAGI. The V end was cut by 3 bases, the J end by 3 bases, with 3 bases between. The CDR3 DNA reads TGTGCCAGCAGTTATCGCTACGAGCAGTACTTC. Its protein product is CASSYRYEQYF.

This clone has more than one count but fewer than ten. V gene TRBV4-2 combines with J gene TRBJ2-2; TRBD2 is a possible D gene (6 bases). The germline V gene has CDR1 LGHNA and CDR2 YNFKEQ. This CDR3 spans 14 amino acids. V lost 0 bases and J 4 bases, leaving 6 bases between the germline ends. CDR3 nucleotide sequence: TGTGCCAGCAGCCAAGACGGGGGCACCGGGGAGCTGTTTTTT. This sequence encodes CASSQDGGTGELFF.

The chain joins TRBV2 to TRBJ2-7; 8 bases match TRBD1. Trimming took 7 bases from V and 1 from J; bases not matched to a gene: 9. The germline CDR1 and CDR2 sequences are SNHLY and FYNNEI. The CDR3 length is 15 residues. The CDR3 protein is CASKQGDNRSYEQYF. CDR3 DNA sequence: TGTGCCAGCAAACAGGGGGATAATCGGTCCTACGAGCAGTACTTC.

This chain joins TRBV7-8 and TRBJ2-1; 10 nucleotides line up with TRBD2. CDR1 is SGHVS, CDR2 FQNEAQ, per germline. V dropped 5 bases and J dropped 4; count of bases not matched to a gene: 5. The CDR3 runs 15 residues. CDR3 sequence (DNA): TGTGCCAGCAGCACCCAGCGGGGGGGATACAATGAGCAGTTCTTC. This gives the protein CASSTQRGGYNEQFF.

The V call is TRBV2, the J call TRBJ1-6; a weak D match, TRBD1 (6 bases). The CDR3 totals 14 residues. The V end was cut by 4 bases, the J end by 8 bases, with 12 bases between. The germline gives CDR1 SNHLY, CDR2 FYNNEI. The CDR3 protein is CASSVGAIDSPLHF. The DNA for the CDR3 is TGTGCCAGCAGTGTGGGGGCCATTGATTCACCCCTCCACTTT.

This chain uses TRBV29-1 with TRBJ1-1; D gene ambiguous. Germline loops: CDR1 SQVTM, CDR2 ANQGSEA. Trimming took 3 bases from V and 2 from J, leaving 7 bases between them. The CDR3 runs to 12 residues. The DNA for the CDR3 is TGCAGCGTTGATCCTCTCAACACTGAAGCTTTCTTT. As protein: CSVDPLNTEAFF.

The chain is built from TRBV30 and TRBJ2-3; 10 nucleotides agree with TRBD1. Losses at the gene ends were 4 bases for V and 4 bases for J; bases not matched to a gene: 8. This CDR3 has 15 residues. The germline CDR1 and CDR2 sequences are GTSNPN and SVGIG (reference sequence). CDR3 coding DNA: TGTGCCTGGATCCTTCGACAGGGGGCGGCAGATACGCAGTATTTT. It codes for CAWILRQGAADTQYF.

The CDR3: CASSDFLTAGAEDTQYF. The CDR3 DNA is TGCGCCAGCAGTGACTTCCTAACAGCGGGTGCCGAAGATACGCAGTATTTT. The rearrangement links TRBV10-2 to TRBJ2-3, with D perhaps matching TRBD2 (6 bases). This CDR3 has 17 amino acids. V lost 3 bases, J lost 5 bases, and 21 bases lay in between. Per the germline V gene, CDR1 is WSHSY and CDR2 is SAAADI.

The chain recombines TRBV11-2 with TRBJ2-7, with D possibly TRBD2 on 5 matching bases. The CDR3 consists of 14 residues. Germline loops: CDR1 SGHAT, CDR2 FQNNGV. Trimming left V 0 bases short and J 0 bases short, with 6 bases between. DNA of the CDR3: TGTGCCAGCAGCTTAGAAGGGAGCTCCTACGAGCAGTACTTC. This gives the protein CASSLEGSSYEQYF. The full variable domain, with the rest looked up from reference TRBV11-2 and TRBJ2-7, is EAGVAQSPRYKIIEKRQSVAFWCNPISGHATLYWYQQILGQGPKLLIQFQNNGVVDDSQLPKDRFSAERLKGVDSTLKIQPAKLEDSAVYLCASSLEGSSYEQYFGPGTRLTVT.

The J gene is TRBJ1-1, the V gene TRBV28, with no clear D. Trimming removed 1 base from V and 2 bases from J, with 8 bases in between. In germline, CDR1 is MDHEN, CDR2 SYDVKM. The CDR3 sequence is 14 residues long. CDR3 in amino acids: CASSLSRFNTEAFF. The CDR3, as DNA: TGTGCCAGCAGTTTATCTAGGTTCAACACTGAAGCTTTCTTT.

In this sample, this clone turned up once. The chain links TRBV7-6 to TRBJ2-1; D unclear. V was clipped by 1 base and J by 0 bases, with 10 bases between them. This CDR3 region has 16 residues. The germline CDR1 and CDR2 sequences are SGHVS and FNYEAQ. Here the CDR3 reads CASSLGALRSYNEQFF. Here the CDR3 DNA reads TGTGCCAGCAGCTTAGGGGCTCTACGCTCCTACAATGAGCAGTTCTTC.

The table lists this clone with a few counts. This chain connects TRBV15 to TRBJ2-7, with a tentative D call TRBD1 (5 bases). Germline assignment: CDR1 LNHNV and CDR2 YYDKDF (reference sequence). The V end was cut by 2 bases, the J end by 1 base, with 12 bases between. The CDR3 has 15 amino acids. CDR3: CATSRTTVRSYEQYF. The CDR3 DNA sequence: TGTGCCACCAGCAGAACGACAGTCCGTTCCTACGAGCAGTACTTC.

This clone has only one observation. The chain has TRBV9 and TRBJ1-1; 7 positions agree with TRBD1. In germline, CDR1 is SGDLS, CDR2 YYNGEE. This CDR3 contains 15 residues. V gave up 4 bases and J gave up 1 base; unmatched junction bases: 7. The CDR3, as DNA: TGTGCCAGCAGCAAGGGGGCCGCACAGAACACTGAAGCTTTCTTT. It yields the protein CASSKGAAQNTEAFF.

The chain combines TRBV5-1 with TRBJ1-2; TRBD1 aligns across 10 bases. The CDR3 runs 13 residues. The V gene's germline CDR1 is SGHRS and CDR2 YFSETQ. The ends lost 3 bases at V and 7 bases at J; junction bases unmatched: 3. The CDR3 sequence: CASSSGQGSGYTF. The DNA of the CDR3 is TGCGCCAGCAGCTCGGGACAGGGGTCTGGCTACACCTTC.

This chain joins TRBV2 and TRBJ1-1; tentative D call: TRBD1 (6 bases). Germline CDR1 reads SNHLY; CDR2 reads FYNNEI. V was shortened by 5 bases and J by 1 base, with 14 bases between the two germline ends. The CDR3 totals 15 residues. CDR3 sequence: CASSPTGTKNTEAFF. CDR3 nucleotides: TGTGCCAGCAGTCCAACCGGGACAAAGAACACTGAAGCTTTCTTT.

The rearrangement joins TRBV5-6 to TRBJ2-1; D is perhaps TRBD2 (5 bases). Germline values: CDR1 SGHDT, CDR2 YYEEEE. V was cut by 1 base and J by 5 bases, with 19 bases left in between. There are 17 residues in the CDR3. CDR3 coding DNA: TGTGCCAGCAGCTTGTTCCTAGCTGTTTTGGTTAACAATGAGCAGTTCTTC. As protein: CASSLFLAVLVNNEQFF.